This note documents a single T cell receptor beta chain sequence. The antigen is unknown. Germline V gene data show CDR1 as LNHDA and CDR2 as SQIVND (reference sequence). The CDR3 covers 14 residues. Trimming cost V 4 bases and J 1 base; bases outside gene matches: 0. The data originate from a study of cytomegalovirus exposure and HLA in healthy donors. Study background: Assignment to the Caucasian-associated ancestry cluster applied to more than 75% of the approximately 400 genotyped donors.

Overall study results and limits: Sequencing artifact likely explains a cluster of highly shared sequence variants.

Primers: 60 Vbeta forward and 13 Jbeta reverse. The method was immunoSEQ multiplex PCR; TCRdb's version includes in-frame clones alone and lacks a portion of them. The table for this sample gives about 74,000 clones. This clonotype was obtained from a female donor in good health and CMV-seropositive. Sequenced sample: PBMCs. J is TRBJ2-2 and V is TRBV19; 7 bases match TRBD1. DNA for the CDR3: TGTGCCAGTAGTAGGACAGGGAACACCGGGGAGCTGTTTTTT. Translation gives CASSRTGNTGELFF.